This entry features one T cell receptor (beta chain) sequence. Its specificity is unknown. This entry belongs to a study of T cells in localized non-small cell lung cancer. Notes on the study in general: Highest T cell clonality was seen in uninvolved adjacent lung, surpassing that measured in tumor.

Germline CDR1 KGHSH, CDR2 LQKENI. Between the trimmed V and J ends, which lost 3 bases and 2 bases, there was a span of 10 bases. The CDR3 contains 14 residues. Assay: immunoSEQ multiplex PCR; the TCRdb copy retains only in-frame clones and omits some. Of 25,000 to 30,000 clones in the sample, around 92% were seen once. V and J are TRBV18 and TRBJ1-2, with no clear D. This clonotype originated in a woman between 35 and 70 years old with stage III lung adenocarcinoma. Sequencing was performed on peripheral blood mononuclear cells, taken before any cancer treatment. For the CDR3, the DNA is TGTGCCAGCTCACCTTGGACGGGAAACTATGGCTACACCTTC. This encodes CASSPWTGNYGYTF.